The clone carrying this TCR beta chain has a handful of counts. The entry originates in a study of T-cell reconstitution after alpha-beta-depleted transplantation in children. Preparing the TCRbeta library involved the use of unique molecular identifiers. MiXCR, applied by TCRdb to the PCR reads, yields one record per CDR3 protein. The data hold roughly 200,000 distinct CDR3 sequences, with about 9.2% observed a single time. This sequence originates from a human donor who donated a stem cell graft to a child with acute lymphoblastic leukemia. Sequences were derived from PBMCs from the stem cell graft donor, sampled from the stem cell graft.

DNA of the CDR3: TGCGCCAGCAGCTACGCCCAGGTTTTGAACACTGAAGCTTTCTTT. It specifies CASSYAQVLNTEAFF. The J gene is TRBJ1-1, the V gene TRBV5-1; no clear D gene. CDR1 and CDR2 from the germline V gene are SGHRS and YFSETQ. V was cut by 3 bases and J by 0 bases, with 12 bases left in between. This CDR3 has 15 amino acids.